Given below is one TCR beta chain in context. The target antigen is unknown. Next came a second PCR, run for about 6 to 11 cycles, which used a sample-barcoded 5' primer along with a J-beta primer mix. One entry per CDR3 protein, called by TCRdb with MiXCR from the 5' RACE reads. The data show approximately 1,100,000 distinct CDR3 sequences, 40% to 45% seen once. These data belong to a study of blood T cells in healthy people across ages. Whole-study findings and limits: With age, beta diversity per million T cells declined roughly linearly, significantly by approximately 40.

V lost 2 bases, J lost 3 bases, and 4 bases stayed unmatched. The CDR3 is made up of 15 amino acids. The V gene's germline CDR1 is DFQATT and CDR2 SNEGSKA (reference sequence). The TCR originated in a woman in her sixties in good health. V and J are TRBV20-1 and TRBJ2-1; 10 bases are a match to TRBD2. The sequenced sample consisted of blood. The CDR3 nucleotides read TGCAGTGCTAGATCTCCTAGCGGGGGCTACAATGAGCAGTTCTTC. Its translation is CSARSPSGGYNEQFF.